This T cell receptor beta chain comes out of a study of radiation and T cells in renal cell carcinoma. The germline V gene encodes CDR1 SGHRS and CDR2 YFSETQ. V lost 5 bases, J lost 6 bases, and 12 bases stayed unmatched. The CDR3 runs to 15 residues. Indicated time point: blood 4 weeks post-SBRT, at nephrectomy. Treatment indicated: 15 Gy SBRT to primary tumor, nephrectomy 4 weeks later. Method: immunoSEQ multiplex PCR; TCRdb's copy keeps in-frame clones and lacks some. The data contain about 78,000 clones, 80% to 90% of them singletons. This chain connects TRBV5-1 to TRBJ2-7; 9 nucleotides match TRBD1. Sequenced here: blood, sampled from a patient whose treatment included radiotherapy and nephrectomy. The sequence was obtained from a woman aged 70-85 years with renal cell carcinoma. The CDR3 bases are TGCGCCAGCAGACCCCAGACAGGGGGTATGGGCGAGCAGTACTTC. Encoded protein: CASRPQTGGMGEQYF.